Presented here are 7 T cell receptor beta chains from one specimen sequenced in a study of T cell changes during pregnancy in multiple sclerosis. Using immunoSEQ multiplex PCR, the repertoire was profiled, and TCRdb retains in-frame clones only, with some absent. The table shows 45,000 to 65,000 clones, with around 90% occurring only once. This material consisted of CD4+ T cells from peripheral blood mononuclear cells, taken in the third trimester of pregnancy. These receptors came from a female donor with multiple sclerosis, enrolled in a pregnancy study.

V gene TRBV27 combines with J gene TRBJ1-3, with 11 bases fitting TRBD1. V lost 5 bases to trimming and J lost 2 bases; unmatched junction nucleotides: 5. Germline CDR1 MNHEY, CDR2 SMNVEV (reference sequence). The CDR3 runs to 16 residues. CDR3 protein: CASSPPGQGAGNTIYF. The DNA of the CDR3 is TGTGCCAGCAGTCCCCCGGGACAGGGGGCTGGAAACACCATATATTTT.

The rearrangement joins TRBV29-1 to TRBJ2-7; tentative D call: TRBD1 (5 bases). The CDR3 totals 11 residues. Germline V gene data show CDR1 as SQVTM and CDR2 as ANQGSEA. V was shortened by 5 bases and J by 4 bases, with 9 bases between the two germline ends. CDR3 protein: CSVIQGYEQYF. The CDR3 DNA sequence: TGCAGCGTTATCCAGGGATACGAGCAGTACTTC.

The chain recombines TRBV4-1 with TRBJ1-1, with D maybe TRBD1 (5 bases). The V gene lost 1 base and the J gene lost 3 bases, with 12 bases spanning the gap. Per germline, CDR1 MGHRA and CDR2 YSYEKL. This CDR3 is built from 15 residues. In nucleotides, the CDR3 is TGCGCCAGCAGCCAAGCCCCCCGACAGTACACTGAAGCTTTCTTT. This encodes CASSQAPRQYTEAFF.

The chain uses TRBV29-1 and TRBJ2-7; D perhaps matches TRBD2 (6 bases). This CDR3 comprises 12 residues. V lost 4 bases to trimming and J lost 2 bases, with 9 bases between them. Germline CDR1 is SQVTM and CDR2 is ANQGSEA. In nucleotides, the CDR3 is TGCAGCGTTGCGGCGGGAACCTACGAGCAGTACTTC. It encodes CSVAAGTYEQYF.

This chain joins TRBV7-2 and TRBJ1-1, with TRBD1 matching 10 bases. Germline V gene sequence: CDR1 SGHTA, CDR2 FQGNSA. Losses at the gene ends were 5 bases for V and 5 bases for J; bases not matched to a gene: 5. This CDR3 contains 14 residues. The CDR3 loop is CASSPTGGLTEAFF. In DNA, the CDR3 is TGTGCCAGCAGCCCGACAGGGGGCCTGACTGAAGCTTTCTTT.

This clone was counted a single time. The chain employs TRBV29-1 and TRBJ2-5, with TRBD1 as a possible D gene (5 bases). The germline V gene has CDR1 SQVTM and CDR2 ANQGSEA. This CDR3 has 11 residues. The V end lost 5 bases, the J end lost 2 bases, and 6 bases lay between the germline ends. The chain's CDR3 is CSVKGQETQYF. For the CDR3, the DNA is TGCAGCGTTAAGGGGCAAGAGACCCAGTACTTC.

V is TRBV27 and J is TRBJ1-1; 8 bases align to TRBD1. The germline gives CDR1 MNHEY, CDR2 SMNVEV (reference sequence). The CDR3 extends over 13 amino acids. The V gene end was trimmed by 8 bases and the J gene end by 4 bases; junction bases not matched to a gene: 6. The DNA for the CDR3 is TGTGCCAGCCGACAGGGGAGTTTCACTGAAGCTTTCTTT. It codes for CASRQGSFTEAFF.